This TCR beta chain came from a study of PD-L1 blockade in urothelial cancer. Study background: Samples of blood were analyzed 3 weeks (second dose) and 6 weeks after treatment start.

Time point in this sample: pretreatment peripheral blood. J gave up 5 bases and V 5 bases, and 11 bases lay outside the gene matches. The CDR3 loop spans 16 amino acids. The germline V gene has CDR1 SEHNR and CDR2 FQNEAQ (reference sequence). Every PCR was spiked with synthetic TCR analog templates. Sequencing used immunoSEQ multiplex PCR; TCRdb keeps in-frame clones, though not all of them. The data show 30,000 to 35,000 clones, approximately 87% seen once. This clone was counted only a few times. The specimen comprised PBMCs, sampled around atezolizumab (anti-PD-L1) treatment. The TCR was taken from a man aged 60 to 75 with urothelial cancer. The rearrangement joins TRBV7-9 to TRBJ1-5; TRBD1 agrees at 8 bases. For the CDR3, the DNA is TGTGCCAGCAGCCCACTTTGGACAGGGACGGATCAGCCCCAGCATTTT. This sequence encodes CASSPLWTGTDQPQHF.